The 7 T cell receptor beta chains below come from one sample, sequenced in a study of regulatory T cells in long-lasting Graves disease. Sample time point: newly diagnosed GD, antithyroid drugs for less than 3 months. RNA extracted from PBMCs served as the sequencing template. For TCR beta, libraries came from iRepertoire HTBI primers and Arm-PCR of CDR3 regions. One entry per CDR3 protein, called by TCRdb with MiXCR from the multiplex PCR reads. The data hold 520,000 or so distinct CDR3 sequences, with 12% observed a single time. The same specimen was also included in a second study, on T cells in Graves' hyperthyroidism and ophthalmopathy.

The sample was peripheral blood mononuclear cells (PBMCs), taken at new diagnosis, from a patient treated with antithyroid drugs. The receptors stem from a woman in her thirties with Graves disease.

A note on this clonotype: At one end the junction does not follow the germline gene, possibly because of a read error. The chain employs TRBV6-1 and TRBJ2-1; possibly TRBD2 for D (6 bases). The CDR3 is 11 amino acids. The germline V gene encodes CDR1 MNHNS and CDR2 SASEGT. CDR3: CASSTPGEAQF. CDR3 DNA sequence: TGTGCCAGCAGTACTCCTGGGGAGGCACAATTC.

This clonotype was counted many times. The genes are TRBV6-5 and TRBJ1-1; D unclear. Germline CDR1 is MNHEY and CDR2 is SVGAGI. CDR3 size: 16 residues. V was clipped by 2 bases and J by 8 bases, with 21 bases between them. The CDR3 reads CASSYTYRALPSEAFF. The CDR3 DNA follows: TGTGCCAGCAGTTACACCTACCGGGCCCTACCTTCGGAAGCTTTCTTT.

This clonotype has ten or more counts. This rearrangement joins TRBV11-2 to TRBJ1-5; D is perhaps TRBD1 (6 bases). The CDR3 contains 17 residues. Germline values: CDR1 SGHAT, CDR2 FQNNGV. With 5 bases removed from V and 5 bases from J, the gap between germline ends came to 22 bases. CDR3 nucleotide sequence: TGTGCCAGCAGCCAAGGGGGGGGCCCCATGATGGATCAGCCCCAGCATTTT. This sequence encodes CASSQGGGPMMDQPQHF.

This clonotype was found many times. The rearrangement links TRBV13 to TRBJ2-7, with TRBD2 as a possible D gene (6 bases). Trimming stripped 5 bases from V and 0 bases from J, with 17 bases between. Germline CDR1 reads PRHDT; CDR2 reads FYEKMQ (reference sequence). This CDR3 has 16 residues. CDR3 nucleotides: TGTGCCAGCAGCCATGTAGGTAGCGGTAACTCCTACGAGCAGTACTTC. It yields the protein CASSHVGSGNSYEQYF.

This clonotype has ten or more counts. The chain is built from TRBV6-5 and TRBJ1-1; the D is unclear. The V and J ends lost 0 bases and 6 bases respectively, with 20 bases between them. This CDR3 is built from 17 residues. Per germline, CDR1 MNHEY and CDR2 SVGAGI. The CDR3 sequence is CASSYSRVGQGRSEAFF. The CDR3 DNA sequence: TGTGCCAGCAGTTACTCGAGGGTTGGCCAAGGAAGATCTGAAGCTTTCTTT.

This sequence joins TRBV20-1 and TRBJ2-3; 10 bases match TRBD2. The CDR3 totals 13 residues. J lost 6 bases, V lost 6 bases, and 6 bases had no gene match. Germline CDR1 is DFQATT and CDR2 is SNEGSKA (reference sequence). CDR3 in amino acids: CSALAGEGDTQYF. In DNA, the CDR3 is TGCAGTGCCCTAGCGGGAGAAGGCGATACGCAGTATTTT.

The chain carries TRBV6-2 or TRBV6-3 and TRBJ2-5; 12 positions match TRBD1. Per the germline V gene, CDR1 is MNHEY and CDR2 is SVGEGT. The CDR3 has 15 residues. V shed 6 bases and J 4 bases; nucleotides not matched to a gene: 6. The CDR3 DNA follows: TGTGCCAGCAGAGCTGGGACAGGGGGCGCAGAGACCCAGTACTTC. Encoded protein: CASRAGTGGAETQYF.